Below, 29 T cell receptor beta chains from the same sample are listed, as sequenced in a study of response to subunit inactivated influenza vaccine. TCRdb redid the calling of the RT-PCR reads with MiXCR, one entry per CDR3 protein. The repertoire has about 500,000 distinct CDR3 sequences, about 15% of them found once; the top ten carry roughly 3%. The sequencing used CD4+ T cells sorted from PBMCs, collected about 24 months after vaccination. All receptors derive from a man between 50 and 75 years old who received an inactivated influenza vaccine.

This clonotype was observed many times. The gene calls are TRBV24-1 and TRBJ2-5, with 14 bases lining up with TRBD2. J was trimmed by 5 bases and V by 2 bases; bases with no gene match: 12. This CDR3 has 19 residues. In germline, CDR1 is KGHDR, CDR2 SFDVKD. Here the CDR3 DNA reads TGTGCCACCAGTGATTCTACCGGGACTAGCGGGAGTATGATGGAGACCCAGTACTTC. Translated: CATSDSTGTSGSMMETQYF.

The rearrangement uses TRBV2 and TRBJ1-5; no clear D gene. V was cut by 2 bases and J by 1 base, with 9 bases left in between. CDR3 length: 15 amino acids. Looked up from germline, CDR1 is SNHLY and CDR2 is FYNNEI. The CDR3 DNA reads TGTGCCAGCAGTGAAAAAGGACGGAGCAATCAGCCCCAGCATTTT. As protein: CASSEKGRSNQPQHF.

This clonotype was recorded a few times. In nucleotides, the CDR3 is TGTGCCAGCAGCTTGATCGCCGACTCTATGAACACTGAAGCTTTCTTT. Protein: CASSLIADSMNTEAFF. The gene calls are TRBV13 and TRBJ1-1, with unresolved D. CDR1 is PRHDT and CDR2 is FYEKMQ in the germline V gene (reference sequence). The CDR3 totals 16 residues. The V gene lost 3 bases and the J gene lost 0 bases, with 14 bases spanning the gap. Full variable domain (rest looked up from reference TRBV13 and TRBJ1-1): AAGVIQSPRHLIKEKRETATLKCYPIPRHDTVYWYQQGPGQDPQFLISFYEKMQSDKGSIPDRFSAQQFSDYHSELNMSSLELGDSALYFCASSLIADSMNTEAFFGQGTRLTVV.

This clonotype has more than one count but fewer than ten. The V call is TRBV7-2, the J call TRBJ1-5, with D uncertain. The V gene's germline CDR1 is SGHTA and CDR2 FQGNSA. The CDR3 loop spans 16 amino acids. V was clipped by 5 bases and J by 0 bases, with 14 bases between them. CDR3 sequence reads: CASSPTAGYSNQPQHF. CDR3 in DNA: TGTGCCAGCAGCCCAACTGCAGGTTATAGCAATCAGCCCCAGCATTTT. Complete variable domain (other parts from reference TRBV7-2 and TRBJ1-5): GAGVSQSPSNKVTEKGKDVELRCDPISGHTALYWYRQSLGQGLEFLIYFQGNSAPDKSGLPSDRFSAERTGGSVSTLTIQRTQQEDSAVYLCASSPTAGYSNQPQHFGDGTRLSIL.

This clonotype was seen only a few times. The V call is TRBV4-1, the J call TRBJ2-1; D not resolved. The V end lost 2 bases, the J end lost 7 bases, and 9 bases lay between the germline ends. There are 13 residues in the CDR3. Germline CDR1 reads MGHRA; CDR2 reads YSYEKL. The CDR3 is CASSQIGSNEQFF. CDR3 nucleotides: TGCGCCAGCAGCCAAATAGGCTCTAATGAGCAGTTCTTC.

This clonotype was detected only a few times. This chain connects TRBV5-1 to TRBJ2-7; 10 nucleotides line up with TRBD2. There are 15 residues in the CDR3. V shed 2 bases and J 7 bases; nucleotides not matched to a gene: 9. In germline, CDR1 is SGHRS, CDR2 YFSETQ. This CDR3 is CASSLWTSGPREQYF. In DNA form, the CDR3 reads TGCGCCAGCAGCTTATGGACTAGCGGTCCGCGGGAGCAGTACTTC.

This clonotype was recorded once. This sequence joins TRBV9 and TRBJ2-3; TRBD2 agrees at 7 bases. The germline V gene has CDR1 SGDLS and CDR2 YYNGEE. The CDR3 sequence is 14 residues long. Trimming at V came to 4 bases and at J to 6 bases, leaving 8 bases not matched to a gene. CDR3 coding DNA: TGTGCCAGCAGCCCCCCGACCGGGGGGGATACGCAGTATTTT. Translated, it gives CASSPPTGGDTQYF.

In DNA, the CDR3 is TGTGCCAGCAGTCAACCCACACTAGCGGAACCCTACAATGAGCAGTTCTTC. Translating it yields CASSQPTLAEPYNEQFF. This sequence joins TRBV6-1 and TRBJ2-1; 8 bases align to TRBD2. Germline V gives CDR1 MNHNS, CDR2 SASEGT. The CDR3 is 17 residues long. Trimming cost V 5 bases and J 2 bases; bases outside gene matches: 11.

The chain's CDR3 is CASSVRTSGQETQYF. CDR3 DNA: TGTGCCAGCAGTGTCAGAACTAGCGGACAAGAGACCCAGTACTTC. The gene calls are TRBV7-6 and TRBJ2-5, with 8 bases aligning to TRBD2. Germline V CDR1 and CDR2: SGHVS, FNYEAQ. This CDR3 comprises 15 residues. J gave up 2 bases and V 6 bases, and 8 bases lay outside the gene matches.

This clonotype was counted only a few times. This sequence joins TRBV12-3 or TRBV12-4 and TRBJ1-2; D unresolved. Trimming pared 5 bases from V and 8 bases from J, leaving 12 bases between. The CDR3 has 12 amino acids. The CDR3 protein is CASSQIERGYTF. Written as DNA, the CDR3 is TGTGCCAGCAGTCAGATAGAGCGGGGCTACACCTTC.

V is TRBV28 and J is TRBJ2-7; D remains ambiguous. Germline values: CDR1 MDHEN, CDR2 SYDVKM. Trimming took off 10 bases at V and 0 bases at J, with 7 bases between the two ends. The length of the CDR3 is 11 residues. CDR3 bases: TGTGCCACCAGGCTCTCCTACGAGCAGTACTTC. This translates into CATRLSYEQYF.

The sample holds a few counts of this clonotype. The rearrangement joins TRBV6-5 to TRBJ2-7; D is ambiguous. V was shortened by 2 bases and J by 5 bases, with 16 bases between the two germline ends. Germline assignment: CDR1 MNHEY and CDR2 SVGAGI. This CDR3 has 15 amino acids. The CDR3 nucleotides read TGTGCCAGCAGTTACCGTGTCAGCCAGAACCACGAGCAGTACTTC. Translated: CASSYRVSQNHEQYF.

J is TRBJ2-3 and V is TRBV10-2; D possibly corresponds to TRBD1 (6 bases). Between the trimmed V and J ends, which lost 5 bases and 4 bases, there was a span of 16 bases. Germline values: CDR1 WSHSY, CDR2 SAAADI. This CDR3 is built from 15 residues. CDR3 DNA: TGCGCCAGCAGTAACAACAGGGTCGGGGCAGATACGCAGTATTTT. Amino acid sequence: CASSNNRVGADTQYF.

The J gene is TRBJ1-2, the V gene TRBV7-2, with D possibly being TRBD1 (6 bases). CDR1 is SGHTA, CDR2 FQGNSA, per germline. The CDR3 length is 14 residues. The V gene lost 5 bases and the J gene lost 3 bases, with 13 bases spanning the gap. CDR3 in DNA: TGTGCCAGCAGCCCACAGGGTATGGACTATGGCTACACCTTC. It codes for CASSPQGMDYGYTF.

This clonotype was picked up a small number of times. The genes are TRBV2 and TRBJ1-1; no clear D gene. The CDR3 has 13 amino acids. Germline loops: CDR1 SNHLY, CDR2 FYNNEI. The ends were cut back, 7 bases at V and 2 bases at J, with 11 bases in the middle. The CDR3, as DNA: TGTGCCAGCACTGGTAAGGTCAACACTGAAGCTTTCTTT. Amino acid sequence: CASTGKVNTEAFF.

V usage is TRBV2 and J usage is TRBJ2-3, with D uncertain. This CDR3 is 12 amino acids long. Trimming removed 6 bases at V and 4 bases at J, with 8 bases between. Germline CDR1 is SNHLY and CDR2 is FYNNEI. CDR3 nucleotides: TGTGCCAGCAGCCAACCCCCAGATACGCAGTATTTT. It specifies CASSQPPDTQYF.

This clonotype was picked up a small number of times. The chain has TRBV28 and TRBJ2-4, with D possibly matching TRBD2 (7 bases). The CDR3 length is 11 residues. V was cut by 7 bases and J by 7 bases, with 8 bases left in between. Germline lookup yields CDR1 MDHEN and CDR2 SYDVKM. CDR3 coding DNA: TGTGCCAGCAAGGGGGGGAACATTCAGTACTTC. Amino acids: CASKGGNIQYF.

The gene calls are TRBV5-1 and TRBJ1-1, with D possibly matching TRBD1 (6 bases). There are 15 residues in the CDR3. The V and J ends lost 4 bases and 2 bases respectively, with 15 bases between them. The germline V gene encodes CDR1 SGHRS and CDR2 YFSETQ. The CDR3, as DNA: TGCGCCAGCAGCCCGGGGGGGGGCTTTAACACTGAAGCTTTCTTT. This sequence encodes CASSPGGGFNTEAFF.

This clonotype was counted between two and nine times. The chain recombines TRBV29-1 with TRBJ2-4, with TRBD1 as a possible D gene (6 bases). The CDR3 has 11 residues. Per the germline V gene, CDR1 is SQVTM and CDR2 is ANQGSEA. The germline V and J ends were trimmed by 5 bases and 6 bases, with 8 bases remaining between them. This CDR3 reads CSVLQGNIQYF. CDR3 nucleotides: TGCAGCGTTCTACAGGGAAACATTCAGTACTTC.

The V gene is TRBV10-3, the J gene TRBJ2-1, with TRBD1 matching 8 bases. The CDR3 consists of 18 residues. Unmatched junction bases numbered 12, after V lost 5 bases and J lost 0 bases. The germline CDR1 and CDR2 sequences are ENHRY and SYGVKD. The CDR3 region has the DNA TGTGCCATCAGTTCAGGGGGCAGGTCCTGGAGCTCCTACAATGAGCAGTTCTTC. Residues: CAISSGGRSWSSYNEQFF.

This clonotype was found a few times. The chain recombines TRBV27 with TRBJ2-3, with 8 bases fitting TRBD2. The CDR3 runs to 16 residues. J gave up 5 bases and V 1 base, and 8 bases lay outside the gene matches. Looked up from germline, CDR1 is MNHEY and CDR2 is SMNVEV (reference sequence). CDR3 coding DNA: TGTGCCAGCAGTTTATTCAGCGGGAGTCCGGGAGATACGCAGTATTTT. Its translation is CASSLFSGSPGDTQYF.

The chain couples TRBV5-1 to TRBJ2-1; TRBD1 agrees at 7 bases. From germline, CDR1 is SGHRS and CDR2 YFSETQ. The trim removed 0 bases at V and 8 bases at J, leaving 5 bases unmatched. The CDR3 runs to 14 residues. The CDR3 nucleotides are TGCGCCAGCAGCTTGGGGGACAGTGTGCATGAGCAGTTCTTC. Translated: CASSLGDSVHEQFF.

This clonotype has a handful of counts. A junction boundary mismatches the germline segment, possibly from a read error. This chain joins TRBV10-3 and TRBJ1-6; D may be TRBD1 (6 bases). The CDR3 is made up of 15 amino acids. Germline V gene lookup returns CDR1 ENHRY and CDR2 SYGVKD. As DNA, the CDR3 is TGTGCCGCCAGTCCACAGGGAAACATTAATTCACCCCTCTACTTT. It yields the protein CAASPQGNINSPLYF.

This clonotype showed up just once. The rearrangement links TRBV20-1 to TRBJ2-3; TRBD2 matches at 8 bases. Looked up from germline, CDR1 is DFQATT and CDR2 is SNEGSKA (reference sequence). Trimming removed 3 bases from V and 4 bases from J; junction bases left unmatched: 6. The CDR3 is 14 amino acids. The chain's CDR3 is CSASGSGTPDTQYF. The CDR3, as DNA: TGCAGTGCTAGTGGTAGCGGGACGCCAGATACGCAGTATTTT.

This clonotype was observed at least ten times. The V gene is TRBV2, the J gene TRBJ2-2, with a weak D call TRBD2 (5 bases). This CDR3 spans 13 amino acids. Germline V gene data show CDR1 as SNHLY and CDR2 as FYNNEI. The V and J ends lost 7 bases and 1 base respectively, with 7 bases between them. Written as DNA, the CDR3 is TGTGCCAGCAAGGACTGGAACACCGGGGAGCTGTTTTTT. This translates into CASKDWNTGELFF.

The CDR3 bases are TGCAGTGCTATATTAGGGACAGCCACCGCTGAAGCTTTCTTT. It is translated as CSAILGTATAEAFF. The chain has TRBV20-1 and TRBJ1-1, with 7 bases fitting TRBD1. The germline gives CDR1 DFQATT, CDR2 SNEGSKA (reference sequence). Trimming cost V 4 bases and J 6 bases; bases outside gene matches: 11. The CDR3 sequence is 14 residues long.

This clonotype was observed at least ten times. The chain employs TRBV20-1 and TRBJ2-5; 9 nucleotides match TRBD1. This CDR3 spans 13 amino acids. The V gene's germline CDR1 is DFQATT and CDR2 SNEGSKA (reference sequence). J gave up 2 bases and V 3 bases, and 1 base lay outside the gene matches. The CDR3 sequence is CSARDRGQETQYF. The CDR3, as DNA: TGCAGTGCTAGGGACAGGGGTCAAGAGACCCAGTACTTC.

This rearrangement joins TRBV4-1 to TRBJ2-1; 14 bases are a match to TRBD2. There are 19 residues in the CDR3. Germline CDR1 reads MGHRA; CDR2 reads YSYEKL. J gave up 0 bases and V 4 bases, and 8 bases lay outside the gene matches. Written as DNA, the CDR3 is TGCGCCAGCAGCCGCGGACTAGCGGGGGGATCTAGCTCCTACAATGAGCAGTTCTTC. Protein product: CASSRGLAGGSSSYNEQFF.

The table lists this clonotype with a few counts. The chain uses TRBV5-1 and TRBJ2-2, with D possibly being TRBD2 (7 bases). V was pared by 1 base and J by 4 bases, with 11 bases between. The CDR3 has 15 residues. Per germline, CDR1 SGHRS and CDR2 YFSETQ. CDR3 amino acids: CASSLYREGTGELFF. The CDR3 DNA sequence: TGCGCCAGCAGCTTGTACAGGGAGGGCACCGGGGAGCTGTTTTTT.